The sequence of this T cell receptor (beta chain) was determined in a study of T cells in localized non-small cell lung cancer. Findings and caveats of the study: Prolonged overall survival went with higher T cell density in the blood. Of the tissues analyzed, uninvolved adjacent lung showed maximal T cell clonality, greater than tumor. When the top 100 tumor clones were examined, a median around 61 of them also appeared in the adjacent lung, which was paired and uninvolved. Sequencing, confined to only one tumor region, leaves heterogeneity possible.

Between the trimmed V and J ends, which lost 8 bases and 6 bases, there was a span of 11 bases. In germline, CDR1 is MNHEY, CDR2 SVGAGI. This CDR3 is built from 11 residues. Profiling relied on immunoSEQ multiplex PCR, and the TCRdb table lists in-frame clones only, not all of them. Here the sample spans approximately 54,000 clones, 80% to 90% being singletons. Points on this clone: Its antigen is still unknown.

This clonotype originated in a woman aged 35-70 years with stage I lung adenocarcinoma. The chain combines TRBV6-5 with TRBJ2-7; TRBD2 is a possible D gene (6 bases). The sample here was peripheral blood, taken before any cancer treatment. The CDR3 reads CASDRGLEQYF. CDR3 sequence (DNA): TGTGCCAGCGACCGGGGACTCGAGCAGTACTTC.